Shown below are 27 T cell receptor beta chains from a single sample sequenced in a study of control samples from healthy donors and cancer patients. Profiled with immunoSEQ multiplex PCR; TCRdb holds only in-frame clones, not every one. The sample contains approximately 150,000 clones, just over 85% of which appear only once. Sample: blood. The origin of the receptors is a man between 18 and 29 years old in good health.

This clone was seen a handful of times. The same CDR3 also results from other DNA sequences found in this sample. This CDR3 is CASSIVGGSNQPQHF. Here the CDR3 DNA reads TGTGCCAGTAGTATAGTCGGGGGGAGCAATCAGCCCCAGCATTTT. The chain carries TRBV19 and TRBJ1-5; possible D gene TRBD1, 5 bases. The length of the CDR3 is 15 residues. Germline V CDR1 and CDR2: LNHDA, SQIVND (reference sequence). The V end was cut by 1 base, the J end by 1 base, with 8 bases between.

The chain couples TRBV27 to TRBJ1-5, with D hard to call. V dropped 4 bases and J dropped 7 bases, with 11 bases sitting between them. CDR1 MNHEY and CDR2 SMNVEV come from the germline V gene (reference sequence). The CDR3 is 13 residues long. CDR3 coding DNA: TGTGCCAGCAGTTACGGGAGGGAACAGCCCCAGCATTTT. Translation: CASSYGREQPQHF.

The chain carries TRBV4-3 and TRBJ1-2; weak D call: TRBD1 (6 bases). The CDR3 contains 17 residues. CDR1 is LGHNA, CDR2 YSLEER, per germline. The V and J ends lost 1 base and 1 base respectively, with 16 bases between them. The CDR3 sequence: CASSQGIGQHINYGYTF. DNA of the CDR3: TGCGCCAGCAGCCAAGGGATTGGACAGCATATTAACTATGGCTACACCTTC.

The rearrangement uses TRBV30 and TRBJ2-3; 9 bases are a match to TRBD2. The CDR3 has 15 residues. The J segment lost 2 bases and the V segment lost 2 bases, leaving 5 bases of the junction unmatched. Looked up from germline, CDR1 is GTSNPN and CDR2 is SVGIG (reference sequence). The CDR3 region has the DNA TGTGCCTGGAGTATGACTAGCGGACTCACAGATACGCAGTATTTT. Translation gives CAWSMTSGLTDTQYF.

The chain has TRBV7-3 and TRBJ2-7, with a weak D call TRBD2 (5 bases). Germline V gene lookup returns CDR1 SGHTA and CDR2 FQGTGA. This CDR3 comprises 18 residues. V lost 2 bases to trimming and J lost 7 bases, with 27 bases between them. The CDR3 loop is CASSLYGLGWERFEEQYF. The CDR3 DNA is TGTGCCAGCAGCTTATATGGACTCGGTTGGGAGAGGTTCGAAGAGCAGTACTTC.

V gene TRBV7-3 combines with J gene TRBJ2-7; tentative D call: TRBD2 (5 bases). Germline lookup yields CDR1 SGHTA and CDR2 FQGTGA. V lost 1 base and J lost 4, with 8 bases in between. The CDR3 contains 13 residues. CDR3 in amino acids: CASSLRRGYEQYF. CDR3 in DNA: TGTGCCAGCAGCTTAAGGCGAGGGTACGAGCAGTACTTC.

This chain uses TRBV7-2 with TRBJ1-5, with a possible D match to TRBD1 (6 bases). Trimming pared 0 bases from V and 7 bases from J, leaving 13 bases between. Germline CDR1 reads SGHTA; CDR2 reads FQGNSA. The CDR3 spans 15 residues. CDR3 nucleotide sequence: TGTGCCAGCAGCTTAGCCAGGGGCGAAGGACAGCCCCAGCATTTT. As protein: CASSLARGEGQPQHF.

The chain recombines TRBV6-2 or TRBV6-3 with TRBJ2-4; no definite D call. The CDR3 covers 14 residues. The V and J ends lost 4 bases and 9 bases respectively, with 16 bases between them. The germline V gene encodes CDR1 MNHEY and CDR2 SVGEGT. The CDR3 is CASSSRRRESIQYF. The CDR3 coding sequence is TGTGCCAGCAGTTCCCGGAGAAGAGAGAGCATTCAGTACTTC.

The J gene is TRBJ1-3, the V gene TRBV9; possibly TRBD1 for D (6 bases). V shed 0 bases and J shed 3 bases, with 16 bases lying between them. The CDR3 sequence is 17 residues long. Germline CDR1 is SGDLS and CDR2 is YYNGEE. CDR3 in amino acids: CASSVALSGAYGNTIYF. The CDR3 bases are TGTGCCAGCAGCGTAGCTTTATCGGGGGCGTATGGAAACACCATATATTTT.

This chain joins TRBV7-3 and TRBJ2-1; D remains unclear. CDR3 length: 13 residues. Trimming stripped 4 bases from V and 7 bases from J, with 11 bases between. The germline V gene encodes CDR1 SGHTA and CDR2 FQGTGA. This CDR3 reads CASSSYSLNEQFF. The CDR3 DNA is TGTGCCAGCAGCTCCTATTCTTTGAATGAGCAGTTCTTC.

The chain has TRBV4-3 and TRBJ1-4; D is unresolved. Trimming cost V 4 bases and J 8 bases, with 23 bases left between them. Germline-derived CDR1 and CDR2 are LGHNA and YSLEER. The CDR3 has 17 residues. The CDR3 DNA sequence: TGCGCCAGCAGCCCCCTCAGAGTAGCCCATTCAGGAGAAAAACTGTTTTTT. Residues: CASSPLRVAHSGEKLFF.

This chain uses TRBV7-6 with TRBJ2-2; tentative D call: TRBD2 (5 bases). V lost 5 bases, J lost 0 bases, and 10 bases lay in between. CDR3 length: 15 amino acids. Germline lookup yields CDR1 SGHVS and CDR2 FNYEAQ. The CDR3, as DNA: TGTGCCAGCAGCCCCGAGGGTCCGAACACCGGGGAGCTGTTTTTT. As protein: CASSPEGPNTGELFF.

The CDR3 spells CASRIHDGANYGYTF. The CDR3 nucleotides read TGTGCCAGCCGAATCCATGACGGAGCTAACTATGGCTACACCTTC. The chain has TRBV2 and TRBJ1-2; D remains ambiguous. CDR3 length: 15 amino acids. V gave up 8 bases and J gave up 0 bases, with 16 bases separating them. Looked up from germline, CDR1 is SNHLY and CDR2 is FYNNEI. The full variable domain, with the rest looked up from reference TRBV2 and TRBJ1-2, is EPEVTQTPSHQVTQMGQEVILRCVPISNHLYFYWYRQILGQKVEFLVSFYNNEISEKSEIFDDQFSVERPDGSNFTLKIRSTKLEDSAMYFCASRIHDGANYGYTFGSGTRLTVV.

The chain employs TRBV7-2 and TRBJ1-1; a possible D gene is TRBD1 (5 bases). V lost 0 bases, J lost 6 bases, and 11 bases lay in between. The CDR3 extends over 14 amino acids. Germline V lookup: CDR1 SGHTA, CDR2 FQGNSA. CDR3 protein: CASSLAGWGAEAFF. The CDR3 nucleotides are TGTGCCAGCAGCTTAGCGGGGTGGGGGGCTGAAGCTTTCTTT.

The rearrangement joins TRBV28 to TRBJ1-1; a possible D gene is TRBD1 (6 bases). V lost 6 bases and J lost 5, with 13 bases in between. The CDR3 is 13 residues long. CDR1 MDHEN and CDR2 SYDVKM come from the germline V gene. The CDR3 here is CASRLQQGTEAFF. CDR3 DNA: TGTGCCAGCAGGCTCCAACAGGGTACTGAAGCTTTCTTT.

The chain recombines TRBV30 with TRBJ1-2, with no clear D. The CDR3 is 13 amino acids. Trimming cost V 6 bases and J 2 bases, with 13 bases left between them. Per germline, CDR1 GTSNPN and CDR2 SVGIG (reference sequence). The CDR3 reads CACQLGGNYGYTF. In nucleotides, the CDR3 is TGTGCCTGCCAACTAGGAGGAAACTATGGCTACACCTTC. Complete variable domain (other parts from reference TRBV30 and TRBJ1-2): SQTIHQWPATLVQPVGSPLSLECTVEGTSNPNLYWYRQAAGRGLQLLFYSVGIGQISSEVPQNLSASRPQDRQFILSSKKLLLSDSGFYLCACQLGGNYGYTFGSGTRLTVV.

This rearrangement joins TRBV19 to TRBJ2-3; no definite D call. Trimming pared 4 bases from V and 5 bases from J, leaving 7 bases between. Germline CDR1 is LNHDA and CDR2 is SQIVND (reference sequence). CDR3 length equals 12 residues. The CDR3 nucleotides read TGTGCCAGTAGTACCCAAGAAGATACGCAGTATTTT. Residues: CASSTQEDTQYF.

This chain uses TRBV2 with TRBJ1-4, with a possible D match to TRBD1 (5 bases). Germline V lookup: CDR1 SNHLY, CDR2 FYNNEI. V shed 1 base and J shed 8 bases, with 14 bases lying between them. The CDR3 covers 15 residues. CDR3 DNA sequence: TGTGCCAGCAGTGAAGGCGGGGGATGGGGCGAAAAACTGTTTTTT. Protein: CASSEGGGWGEKLFF. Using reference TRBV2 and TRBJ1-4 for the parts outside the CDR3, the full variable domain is EPEVTQTPSHQVTQMGQEVILRCVPISNHLYFYWYRQILGQKVEFLVSFYNNEISEKSEIFDDQFSVERPDGSNFTLKIRSTKLEDSAMYFCASSEGGGWGEKLFFGSGTQLSVL.

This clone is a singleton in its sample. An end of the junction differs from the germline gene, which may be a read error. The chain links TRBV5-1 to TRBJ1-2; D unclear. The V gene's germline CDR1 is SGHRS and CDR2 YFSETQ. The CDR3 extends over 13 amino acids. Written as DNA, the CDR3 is TGCGCCAGCAGTTTGGACGGCGCGGGTGACTACACCTTC. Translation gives CASSLDGAGDYTF.

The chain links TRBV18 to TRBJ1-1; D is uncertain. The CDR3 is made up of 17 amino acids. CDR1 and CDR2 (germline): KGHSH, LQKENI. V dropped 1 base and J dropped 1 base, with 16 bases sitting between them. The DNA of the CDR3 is TGTGCCAGCTCACCACTGGGGTATGAGGGAGGGAACACTGAAGCTTTCTTT. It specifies CASSPLGYEGGNTEAFF.

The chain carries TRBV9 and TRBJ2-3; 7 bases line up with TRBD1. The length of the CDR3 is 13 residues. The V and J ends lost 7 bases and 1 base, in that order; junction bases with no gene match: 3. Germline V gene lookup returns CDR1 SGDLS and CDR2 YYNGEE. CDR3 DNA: TGTGCCAGCGACACAGGGGGCACAGATACGCAGTATTTT. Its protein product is CASDTGGTDTQYF. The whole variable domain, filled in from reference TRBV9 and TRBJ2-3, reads DSGVTQTPKHLITATGQRVTLRCSPRSGDLSVYWYQQSLDQGLQFLIQYYNGEERAKGNILERFSAQQFPDLHSELNLSSLELGDSALYFCASDTGGTDTQYFGPGTRLTVL.

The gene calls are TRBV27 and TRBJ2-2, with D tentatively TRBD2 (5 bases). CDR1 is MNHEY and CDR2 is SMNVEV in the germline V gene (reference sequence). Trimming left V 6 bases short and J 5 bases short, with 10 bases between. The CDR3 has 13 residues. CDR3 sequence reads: CASRPTRTGELFF. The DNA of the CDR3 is TGTGCCAGCAGGCCTACTAGGACCGGGGAGCTGTTTTTT.

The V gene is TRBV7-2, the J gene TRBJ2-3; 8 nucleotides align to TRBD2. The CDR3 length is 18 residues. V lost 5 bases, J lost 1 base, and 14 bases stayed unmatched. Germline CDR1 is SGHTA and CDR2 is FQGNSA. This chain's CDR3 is CASSPRHGLAFGTDTQYF. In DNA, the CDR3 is TGTGCCAGCAGCCCCAGGCACGGACTAGCATTTGGCACAGATACGCAGTATTTT.

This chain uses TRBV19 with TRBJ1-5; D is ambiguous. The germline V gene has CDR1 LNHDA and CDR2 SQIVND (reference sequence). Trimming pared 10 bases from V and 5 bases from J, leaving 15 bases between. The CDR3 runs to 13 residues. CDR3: CATLESPYQPQHF. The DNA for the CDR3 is TGTGCCACCTTGGAGAGTCCATATCAGCCCCAGCATTTT.

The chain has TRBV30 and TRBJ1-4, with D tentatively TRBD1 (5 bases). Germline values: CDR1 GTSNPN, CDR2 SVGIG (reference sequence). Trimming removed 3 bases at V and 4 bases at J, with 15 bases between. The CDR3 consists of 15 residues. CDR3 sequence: CAWRMDSGGNEKLFF. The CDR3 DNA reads TGTGCCTGGAGGATGGACTCCGGGGGTAATGAAAAACTGTTTTTT.

The CDR3, as DNA: TGTGCCAGTAGTATAGGAAGACTTTCGTACGAGCAGTACTTC. Protein product: CASSIGRLSYEQYF. The rearrangement uses TRBV19 and TRBJ2-7; D is undetermined. This CDR3 has 14 residues. Germline CDR1 and CDR2: LNHDA and SQIVND (reference sequence). V was clipped by 1 base and J by 4 bases, with 11 bases between them. Looking up the rest from reference TRBV19 and TRBJ2-7 gives the full variable domain: DGGITQSPKYLFRKEGQNVTLSCEQNLNHDAMYWYRQDPGQGLRLIYYSQIVNDFQKGDIAEGYSVSREKKESFPLTVTSAQKNPTAFYLCASSIGRLSYEQYFGPGTRLTVT.

This chain's CDR3 is CASSPSGSNTGELFF. DNA for the CDR3: TGTGCCAGCAGCCCATCGGGCTCGAACACCGGGGAGCTGTTTTTT. The chain is built from TRBV7-7 and TRBJ2-2; no firm D call. This CDR3 is 15 amino acids long. Germline CDR1 is SSHAT and CDR2 is FNYEAQ (reference sequence). The V gene lost 5 bases and the J gene lost 0 bases, with 10 bases spanning the gap.